The clone carrying this TCR beta chain came up a few times. The sample originates from a study of response to subunit inactivated influenza vaccine. TCRdb processed the RT-PCR reads anew with MiXCR; each CDR3 protein has one entry. Of around 600,000 distinct CDR3 sequences in the sample, around 10% were seen once. The V gene end was trimmed by 0 bases and the J gene end by 14 bases; junction bases not matched to a gene: 7. The length of the CDR3 is 14 residues. The germline V gene encodes CDR1 MGHRA and CDR2 YSYEKL. The same sample was also studied in work on T cells expressing NK-cell markers. That work states: As the method of synthesis, 5'RACE template switching with UMIs yielded TCR beta cDNA. NKG2C+ dominant clonotype frequencies in 5 or 6 donors were roughly 1.0-7.0% of CD8+ T cells.

The chain couples TRBV4-1 to TRBJ2-1; 10 bases line up with TRBD1. Here the sequenced sample was PBMCs from blood, taken on the day of vaccination. The origin of this receptor is a man over 45 who received an inactivated influenza vaccine. The CDR3 loop is CASSQEGTGAPKFF. Written as DNA, the CDR3 is TGCGCCAGCAGCCAAGAGGGGACAGGGGCCCCTAAGTTCTTC.